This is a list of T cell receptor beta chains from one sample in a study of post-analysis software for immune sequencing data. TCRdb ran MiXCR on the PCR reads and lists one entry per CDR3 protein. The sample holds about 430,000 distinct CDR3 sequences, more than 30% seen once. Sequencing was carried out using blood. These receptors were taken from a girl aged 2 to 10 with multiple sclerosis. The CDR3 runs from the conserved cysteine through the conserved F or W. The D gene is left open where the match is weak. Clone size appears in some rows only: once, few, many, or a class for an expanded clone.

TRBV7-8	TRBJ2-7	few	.	CASYTGLLSYEQYF	TGTGCCAGCTACACAGGACTCCTCTCCTACGAGCAGTACTTC
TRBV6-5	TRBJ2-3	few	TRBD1	CASSLDRVTDTQYF	TGTGCCAGCAGCCTGGACAGGGTCACAGATACGCAGTATTTT
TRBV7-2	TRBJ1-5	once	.	CASSLVLGLSNQPQHF	TGTGCCAGCAGCTTAGTGTTGGGATTAAGCAATCAGCCCCAGCATTTT
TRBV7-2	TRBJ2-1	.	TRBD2	CASSPRRVAGGSSYNEQFF	TGTGCCAGCAGCCCCCGACGCGTAGCGGGAGGGAGCTCCTACAATGAGCAGTTCTTC
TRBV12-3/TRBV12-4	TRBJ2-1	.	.	CASSRPPYNEQFF	TGTGCCAGCAGCCGGCCCCCCTACAATGAGCAGTTCTTC
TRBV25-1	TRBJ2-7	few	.	CASSEGQTFEYEQYF	TGTGCCAGCAGTGAAGGTCAAACATTCGAATACGAGCAGTACTTC
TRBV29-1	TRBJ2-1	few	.	CSVGEGDEQFF	TGCAGCGTTGGAGAGGGGGATGAGCAGTTCTTC
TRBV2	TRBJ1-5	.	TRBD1	CASRGGTGSHQPQHF	TGTGCCAGCAGAGGAGGGACAGGGAGCCATCAGCCCCAGCATTTT
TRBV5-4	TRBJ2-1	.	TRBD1	CASNSRTGSLRVEQFF	TGTGCCAGTAATAGCCGGACAGGTTCTCTGAGGGTTGAGCAGTTCTTC
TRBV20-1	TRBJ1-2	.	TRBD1	CSAGQGRSVYGYTF	TGCAGTGCCGGACAGGGGCGGTCGGTGTATGGCTACACCTTC
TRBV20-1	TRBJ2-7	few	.	CSARTGISYEQYF	TGCAGTGCTAGGACAGGCATCTCCTACGAGCAGTACTTC
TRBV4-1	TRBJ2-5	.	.	CASSRLPRESYQETQYF	TGCGCCAGCAGCCGGCTTCCGAGGGAATCCTACCAAGAGACCCAGTACTTC
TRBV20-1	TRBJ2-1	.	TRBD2	CSAPGLAGGRSYNEQFF	TGCAGTGCTCCAGGACTAGCGGGAGGCCGATCCTACAATGAGCAGTTCTTC
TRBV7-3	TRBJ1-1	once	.	CASSSADGASSAFF	TGTGCCAGCAGCTCGGCCGACGGGGCAAGTTCGGCTTTCTTT
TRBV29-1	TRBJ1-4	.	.	CSVDLNEKLFF	TGCAGCGTTGATCTTAATGAAAAACTGTTTTTT
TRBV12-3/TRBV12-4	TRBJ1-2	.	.	CASSLDIPYGYTF	TGTGCCAGCAGTTTAGACATCCCCTATGGCTACACCTTC
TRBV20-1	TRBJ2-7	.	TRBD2	CSARGATSGSPGYEQYF	TGCAGTGCTAGAGGGGCGACTAGCGGTAGTCCTGGCTACGAGCAGTACTTC
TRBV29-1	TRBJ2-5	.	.	CSDGHVGNKETQYF	TGCAGCGACGGACACGTTGGGAACAAGGAGACCCAGTACTTC
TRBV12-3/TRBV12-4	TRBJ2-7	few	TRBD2	CASSPLASGGREQYF	TGTGCCAGCAGTCCCCTGGCTAGCGGGGGTAGGGAGCAGTACTTC
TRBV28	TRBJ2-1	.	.	CASSPLRYYNEQFF	TGTGCCAGCAGTCCCCTGCGGTACTACAATGAGCAGTTCTTC
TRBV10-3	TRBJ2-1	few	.	CAISESRNEQFF	TGTGCCATCAGTGAGTCCAGAAATGAGCAGTTCTTC
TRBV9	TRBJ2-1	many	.	CASSPRALYNEQFF	TGTGCCAGCAGCCCAAGGGCCCTCTACAATGAGCAGTTCTTC
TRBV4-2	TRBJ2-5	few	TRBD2	CASSQGASGQETQYF	TGTGCCAGCAGCCAAGGGGCTAGCGGCCAAGAGACCCAGTACTTC
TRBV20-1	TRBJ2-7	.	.	CSARGLSAGPYEQYF	TGCAGTGCTAGAGGGTTGTCCGCGGGGCCTTACGAGCAGTACTTC
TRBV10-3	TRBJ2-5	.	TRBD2	CAIRETSGVNEQYF	TGTGCCATCAGGGAGACTAGCGGGGTGAATGAGCAGTACTTC
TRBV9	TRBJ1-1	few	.	CASSVVAGASNTEAFF	TGTGCCAGCAGCGTAGTGGCGGGAGCATCGAACACTGAAGCTTTCTTT
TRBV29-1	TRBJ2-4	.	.	CSANDPLAKNIQYF	TGCAGCGCCAATGACCCCCTAGCCAAAAACATTCAGTACTTC
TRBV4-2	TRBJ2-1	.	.	CARSQDRDDNEQFF	TGTGCCAGAAGCCAAGACCGGGATGACAATGAGCAGTTCTTC
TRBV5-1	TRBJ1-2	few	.	CASSLVGPRDYGYTF	TGCGCCAGCAGTTTGGTGGGACCCAGAGACTATGGCTACACCTTC
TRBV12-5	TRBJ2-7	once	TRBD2	CASGLVWTSGPYEQYF	TGTGCTAGTGGCTTGGTATGGACTAGCGGACCCTACGAGCAGTACTTC
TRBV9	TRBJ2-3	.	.	CASSHRLKKRGTDTQYF	TGTGCCAGCAGCCATCGACTCAAAAAAAGAGGCACAGATACGCAGTATTTT
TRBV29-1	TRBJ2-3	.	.	CSVEGQVGSVTQYF	TGCAGCGTTGAGGGTCAGGTCGGATCCGTTACGCAGTATTTT
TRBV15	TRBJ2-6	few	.	CATWRDGANVLTF	TGTGCCACCTGGAGGGATGGGGCCAACGTCCTGACTTTC
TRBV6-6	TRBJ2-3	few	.	CASIKDNTDTQYF	TGTGCCAGCATAAAAGACAACACAGATACGCAGTATTTT
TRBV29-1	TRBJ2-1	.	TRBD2	CSVEGATSGRFSYNEQFF	TGCAGCGTTGAGGGGGCGACTAGCGGGAGATTCTCCTACAATGAGCAGTTCTTC
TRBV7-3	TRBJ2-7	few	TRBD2	CASSLRGTRAVPPYEQYF	TGTGCCAGCAGCTTAAGGGGGACTAGGGCGGTACCCCCCTACGAGCAGTACTTC
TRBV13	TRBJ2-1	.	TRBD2	CTSSLGRGEYNEQFF	TGTACCAGCAGCTTAGGACGGGGGGAGTACAATGAGCAGTTCTTC
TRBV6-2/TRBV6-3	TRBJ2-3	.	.	CASGGDTDTQYF	TGTGCCAGCGGAGGGGACACAGATACGCAGTATTTT
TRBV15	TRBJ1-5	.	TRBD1	CATSRDLTGGYQPQHF	TGTGCCACCAGCAGAGACCTGACAGGGGGCTATCAGCCCCAGCATTTT
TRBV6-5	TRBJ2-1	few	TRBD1	CASSYRTGGPTRHNEQFF	TGTGCCAGCAGTTACCGAACAGGGGGACCGACACGCCACAATGAGCAGTTCTTC
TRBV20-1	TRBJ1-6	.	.	CSARYTGSNYNSPLHF	TGCAGTGCTAGATACACAGGGTCCAACTATAATTCACCCCTCCACTTT
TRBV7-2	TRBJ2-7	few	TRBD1	CASSWTGTEDYEQYF	TGTGCCAGCAGCTGGACCGGGACAGAAGATTACGAGCAGTACTTC
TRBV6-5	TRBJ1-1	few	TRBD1	CASSSRTGEYGTEAFF	TGTGCCAGTAGTTCACGGACAGGGGAATATGGCACTGAAGCTTTCTTT
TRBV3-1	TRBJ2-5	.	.	CASSQGLVGETQYF	TGTGCCAGCAGCCAAGGACTAGTAGGAGAGACCCAGTACTTC
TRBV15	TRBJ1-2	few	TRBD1	CATSWGQGDYGYTF	TGTGCCACCAGCTGGGGACAGGGGGACTATGGCTACACCTTC
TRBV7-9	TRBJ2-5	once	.	CASSPEVPETQYF	TGTGCCAGCAGCCCGGAGGTTCCTGAGACCCAGTACTTC
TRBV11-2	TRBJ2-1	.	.	CASSARGWNEQFF	TGTGCCAGCAGCGCGCGCGGATGGAATGAGCAGTTCTTC
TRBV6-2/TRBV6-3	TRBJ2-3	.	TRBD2	CASRYGGSTDTQYF	TGTGCCAGCAGGTACGGGGGGAGCACAGATACGCAGTATTTT
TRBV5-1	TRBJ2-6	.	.	CASSLGVRGANVLTF	TGCGCCAGCAGCTTGGGTGTGCGCGGGGCCAACGTCCTGACTTTC